Shown below are 31 T cell receptor beta chains from a single sample sequenced in a study of blood T cell dynamics during melanoma immunotherapy. Assay used: immunoSEQ multiplex PCR; TCRdb lists only in-frame clones, some missing. The table includes roughly 7,600 clones, under 90% detected once. Documented time point: week 3, after first cycle of checkpoint inhibitor. Here the sequenced sample was blood, taken from a patient treated with checkpoint blockade. The receptor source for this set is a human donor with melanoma.

This clone was found once. This rearrangement joins TRBV5-1 to TRBJ1-4; a weak D match, TRBD1 (6 bases). The CDR3 sequence is 15 residues long. Germline loops: CDR1 SGHRS, CDR2 YFSETQ. The ends were cut back, 6 bases at V and 7 bases at J, with 19 bases in the middle. The CDR3 here is CASNLAGTLGEKLFF. CDR3 bases: TGCGCCAGCAACCTCGCCGGGACATTGGGTGAAAAACTGTTTTTT. Looking up the rest from reference TRBV5-1 and TRBJ1-4 gives the full variable domain: KAGVTQTPRYLIKTRGQQVTLSCSPISGHRSVSWYQQTPGQGLQFLFEYFSETQRNKGNFPGRFSGRQFSNSRSEMNVSTLELGDSALYLCASNLAGTLGEKLFFGSGTQLSVL.

The chain couples TRBV2 to TRBJ1-2, with a possible D match to TRBD1 (5 bases). Trimming cost V 8 bases and J 4 bases, with 11 bases left between them. Per the germline V gene, CDR1 is SNHLY and CDR2 is FYNNEI. CDR3 length: 12 amino acids. CDR3 nucleotide sequence: TGTGCCAGCGGGCCCCAGGGCTATGGCTACACCTTC. This codes for CASGPQGYGYTF.

The sample holds one count of this clone. The rearrangement uses TRBV25-1 and TRBJ1-2; D remains ambiguous. Germline CDR1 and CDR2: MGHDK and SYGVNS. V was clipped by 7 bases and J by 6 bases, with 15 bases between them. The CDR3 sequence is 13 residues long. In nucleotides, the CDR3 is TGTGCCAGCAATGGAGGGCCCGGACATGGCTACACCTTC. Translating it yields CASNGGPGHGYTF.

The chain links TRBV10-2 to TRBJ1-1; D call uncertain. The CDR3 spans 12 residues. The V gene's germline CDR1 is WSHSY and CDR2 SAAADI. V lost 3 bases and J lost 1, with 3 bases in between. In nucleotides, the CDR3 is TGCGCCAGCAGTGATTCGAACACTGAAGCTTTCTTT. It specifies CASSDSNTEAFF.

The V and J genes are TRBV9 and TRBJ1-6; TRBD1 matches 7 bases. Germline-derived CDR1 and CDR2 are SGDLS and YYNGEE. V shed 4 bases and J 6 bases; nucleotides not matched to a gene: 13. This CDR3 is built from 17 residues. CDR3 amino acids: CASSPTIGTDFNSPLHF. The CDR3 DNA sequence: TGTGCCAGCAGCCCAACAATCGGGACAGATTTTAATTCACCCCTCCACTTT.

This sequence joins TRBV21-1 and TRBJ1-2. TRBV21-1 is a listed pseudogene. The CDR3 is 13 amino acids. The CDR3 loop is CASSWEDGNGYTF. As DNA, the CDR3 is TGTGCCAGCAGTTGGGAGGATGGTAACGGCTACACCTTC.

The J gene is TRBJ2-1, the V gene TRBV19, with TRBD2 identical over 11 bases. V lost 4 bases, J lost 8 bases, and 10 bases stayed unmatched. Germline lookup yields CDR1 LNHDA and CDR2 SQIVND (reference sequence). CDR3 length: 16 amino acids. As DNA, the CDR3 is TGTGCCAGTAGTACCCGCCTGACTAGCGGGATCGATGAGCAGTTCTTC. As protein: CASSTRLTSGIDEQFF.

The chain couples TRBV30 to TRBJ1-3, with 12 positions matching TRBD1. The junction had 4 bases not matched to a gene; V was cut back by 7 bases and J by 0 bases. CDR1 is GTSNPN, CDR2 SVGIG, per germline (reference sequence). The CDR3 contains 15 residues. CDR3 bases: TGTGCCTTGAGGGACAGGGGGCTCTCTGGAAACACCATATATTTT. The encoded protein is CALRDRGLSGNTIYF.

The chain carries TRBV28 and TRBJ1-5, with 9 bases lining up with TRBD1. After removal of 5 bases from V and 5 bases from J, the junction contained 13 bases not matched to a gene. The germline V gene has CDR1 MDHEN and CDR2 SYDVKM. The CDR3 is 17 residues long. CDR3 in amino acids: CASSPEGQGVPYQPQHF. CDR3 DNA: TGTGCCAGCAGTCCCGAGGGACAGGGTGTCCCCTATCAGCCCCAGCATTTT.

J is TRBJ1-1 and V is TRBV7-2; possible D gene TRBD1, 6 bases. Germline CDR1 SGHTA, CDR2 FQGNSA. The CDR3 sequence is 16 residues long. V was cut by 1 base and J by 2 bases, with 14 bases left in between. The chain's CDR3 is CASSLVGGQPNTEAFF. CDR3 coding DNA: TGTGCCAGCAGCTTAGTAGGCGGACAGCCTAACACTGAAGCTTTCTTT.

About this clone itself: Mismatch with germline at one junction end may stem from a read error. The chain couples TRBV6-6 to TRBJ1-1; D is unclear. Germline V CDR1 and CDR2: MNHNY, SVGAGI (reference sequence). This CDR3 is built from 12 residues. CDR3 coding DNA: TGTGCCAGCAGTTACCCGCCTAGTGAAGTTTTCTTT. Amino acid sequence: CASSYPPSEVFF.

The chain is built from TRBV5-6 and TRBJ1-5; D gene unclear. Germline CDR1 is SGHDT and CDR2 is YYEEEE. V lost 4 bases and J lost 3, with 11 bases in between. The CDR3 is 14 amino acids. CDR3 protein: CASSRGPDNQPQHF. CDR3 DNA sequence: TGTGCCAGCAGCCGAGGACCAGACAATCAGCCCCAGCATTTT.

The chain uses TRBV27 and TRBJ2-1; possible D gene TRBD2, 6 bases. V lost 2 bases and J lost 2, with 13 bases in between. Looked up from germline, CDR1 is MNHEY and CDR2 is SMNVEV (reference sequence). This CDR3 comprises 16 residues. The CDR3, as DNA: TGTGCCAGCAGTTTAATGGGGACTGCCACCTACAATGAGCAGTTCTTC. Translating gives CASSLMGTATYNEQFF.

The chain couples TRBV27 to TRBJ1-1; D not resolved. The length of the CDR3 is 17 residues. Per the germline V gene, CDR1 is MNHEY and CDR2 is SMNVEV (reference sequence). V was trimmed by 1 base and J by 1 base, leaving 16 bases between them. The CDR3 region has the DNA TGTGCCAGCAGTTTATTACCGATCCGGGCAGCGAACACTGAAGCTTTCTTT. It codes for CASSLLPIRAANTEAFF.

This chain uses TRBV5-5 with TRBJ1-2; TRBD1 matches at 11 bases. Germline V lookup: CDR1 SGHKS, CDR2 YYEKEE (reference sequence). With 0 bases clipped from V and 5 bases from J, the junction kept 3 bases outside the gene matches. The CDR3 spans 15 residues. In nucleotides, the CDR3 is TGTGCCAGCAGCTTGGAAGGGACAGGGGGTTATGGCTACACCTTC. Translation gives CASSLEGTGGYGYTF.

This chain uses TRBV9 with TRBJ1-4; perhaps TRBD1 as D (6 bases). V was shortened by 0 bases and J by 10 bases, with 13 bases between the two germline ends. This CDR3 has 14 residues. CDR1 and CDR2 from the germline V gene are SGDLS and YYNGEE. The CDR3 nucleotides are TGTGCCAGCAGCGTAGGGGGGCGGGATGCAAAACTGTTTTTT. As protein: CASSVGGRDAKLFF.

The V call is TRBV28, the J call TRBJ1-3; weak D call: TRBD1 (5 bases). The V end was cut by 4 bases, the J end by 3 bases, with 13 bases between. CDR1 MDHEN and CDR2 SYDVKM come from the germline V gene. The CDR3 runs 15 residues. In nucleotides, the CDR3 is TGTGCCAGCAGTTCTTGGGGGGTGGTTGGAAACACCATATATTTT. This gives the protein CASSSWGVVGNTIYF. Using reference TRBV28 and TRBJ1-3 for the parts outside the CDR3, the full variable domain is DVKVTQSSRYLVKRTGEKVFLECVQDMDHENMFWYRQDPGLGLRLIYFSYDVKMKEKGDIPEGYSVSREKKERFSLILESASTNQTSMYLCASSSWGVVGNTIYFGEGSWLTVV.

V is TRBV2 and J is TRBJ2-1; D unclear. Germline V CDR1 and CDR2: SNHLY, FYNNEI. The CDR3 covers 13 residues. The V end lost 1 base, the J end lost 6 bases, and 7 bases lay between the germline ends. This chain's CDR3 is CASSEGRLNEQFF. The CDR3 nucleotides read TGTGCCAGCAGTGAAGGACGCCTCAATGAGCAGTTCTTC.

The V gene is TRBV30, the J gene TRBJ2-1; a weak D match, TRBD1 (6 bases). Trimming left V 0 bases short and J 4 bases short, with 13 bases between. Germline CDR1 is GTSNPN and CDR2 is SVGIG (reference sequence). CDR3 size: 15 residues. The CDR3 sequence is CAWSVPWQGYNEQFF. The CDR3 DNA follows: TGTGCCTGGAGTGTACCGTGGCAGGGGTACAATGAGCAGTTCTTC.

The rearrangement uses TRBV19 and TRBJ2-7, with TRBD2 matching 7 bases. CDR1 is LNHDA, CDR2 SQIVND, per germline (reference sequence). The junction had 8 bases not matched to a gene; V was cut back by 9 bases and J by 6 bases. The CDR3 is 12 residues long. CDR3 loop: CASRPSGGEQYF. For the CDR3, the DNA is TGTGCCAGCCGGCCGTCGGGGGGCGAGCAGTACTTC.

The CDR3 protein is CASSYTENIQYF. The CDR3 coding sequence is TGTGCCAGCAGCTACACTGAAAACATTCAGTACTTC. V is TRBV2 and J is TRBJ2-4; D not resolved. V lost 6 bases, J lost 5 bases, and 8 bases lay in between. The germline V gene encodes CDR1 SNHLY and CDR2 FYNNEI. The CDR3 totals 12 residues.

This clone came up once. This rearrangement joins TRBV6-1 to TRBJ1-5; perhaps TRBD1 as D (6 bases). Germline loops: CDR1 MNHNS, CDR2 SASEGT. The CDR3 has 14 residues. Trimming pared 7 bases from V and 8 bases from J, leaving 18 bases between. The DNA for the CDR3 is TGTGCCAGCACGGAGGGACAATCACATAAGCCCCAGCATTTT. Protein sequence: CASTEGQSHKPQHF.

V is TRBV4-2 and J is TRBJ2-3, with 8 positions matching TRBD1. The CDR3 is 19 residues long. The germline CDR1 and CDR2 sequences are LGHNA and YNFKEQ. After removal of 0 bases from V and 0 bases from J, the junction contained 11 bases not matched to a gene. CDR3 sequence: CASSQDLGQGGSSTDTQYF. Here the CDR3 DNA reads TGTGCCAGCAGCCAAGATTTAGGACAGGGCGGGTCTAGCACAGATACGCAGTATTTT.

The chain uses TRBV2 and TRBJ1-4; TRBD1 agrees at 9 bases. CDR1 and CDR2 (germline): SNHLY, FYNNEI. J was trimmed by 2 bases and V by 6 bases; bases with no gene match: 4. This CDR3 spans 15 amino acids. The CDR3 DNA sequence: TGTGCCAGCAGGCGGACAGGGGCCACTAATGAAAAACTGTTTTTT. Protein: CASRRTGATNEKLFF.

This chain joins TRBV5-8 and TRBJ1-5; no reliable D call. Germline CDR1 is SGHTS and CDR2 is YDEGEE. V was trimmed by 4 bases and J by 3 bases, leaving 14 bases between them. The CDR3 runs 15 residues. The CDR3, as DNA: TGTGCCAGCAGCCGACTAGGGCAGACCAATCAGCCCCAGCATTTT. This codes for CASSRLGQTNQPQHF.

The J gene is TRBJ1-2, the V gene TRBV3-1 (or the pseudogene TRBV3-2); D is undetermined. This CDR3 is 9 amino acids long. Germline V gives CDR1 LGHDT, CDR2 YNNKEL (reference sequence). V was clipped by 10 bases and J by 8 bases, with 8 bases between them. The CDR3 sequence: CAIHPGYTF. The CDR3 nucleotides read TGTGCCATCCACCCCGGCTACACCTTC.

The chain combines TRBV5-6 with TRBJ2-1; a possible D gene is TRBD1 (5 bases). Deletions cut 1 base from V and 7 bases from J, with 18 bases between. CDR3 size: 16 residues. CDR1 and CDR2 (germline): SGHDT, YYEEEE. CDR3 nucleotides: TGTGCCAGCAGCTTGTTAAGGGGTCAGGGTGGAAATGAGCAGTTCTTC. Translated: CASSLLRGQGGNEQFF.

V gene TRBV19 combines with J gene TRBJ1-2; the match to TRBD1 covers 7 bases. Germline CDR1 and CDR2: LNHDA and SQIVND (reference sequence). The CDR3 runs to 15 residues. The trim removed 7 bases at V and 4 bases at J, leaving 12 bases unmatched. CDR3 loop: CASTLTGLSFYGYTF. In DNA, the CDR3 is TGTGCCAGTACTTTGACAGGGCTCTCCTTCTATGGCTACACCTTC.

This clone was seen a few times. The V and J genes are TRBV2 and TRBJ1-2; D is uncertain. CDR1 is SNHLY and CDR2 is FYNNEI in the germline V gene. This CDR3 region has 12 residues. V was cut by 3 bases and J by 7 bases, with 9 bases left in between. CDR3 protein: CASSEGDTGYTF. CDR3 sequence (DNA): TGTGCCAGCAGTGAGGGAGACACTGGCTACACCTTC.

CDR3 region: CASSSPLIFSQETQYF. In nucleotides, the CDR3 is TGTGCCAGCAGTTCCCCCTTAATCTTCTCTCAAGAGACCCAGTACTTC. This rearrangement joins TRBV6-5 to TRBJ2-5, with no clear D. The CDR3 loop spans 16 amino acids. Germline CDR1 MNHEY, CDR2 SVGAGI. V shed 4 bases and J shed 2 bases, with 17 bases lying between them.

The chain carries TRBV7-6 and TRBJ2-7; D remains ambiguous. The CDR3 has 15 amino acids. In germline, CDR1 is SGHVS, CDR2 FNYEAQ. Between the trimmed V and J ends, which lost 6 bases and 2 bases, there was a span of 17 bases. CDR3 DNA sequence: TGTGCCAGCAGTAAGCCAGTTGGCGGTACCTACGAGCAGTACTTC. Encoded protein: CASSKPVGGTYEQYF.